The clone carrying this TCR beta chain was seen many times. Antigen specificity is unknown. Using its own MiXCR run on the RACE reads, TCRdb lists one record per CDR3 protein. The table includes over 40,000 distinct CDR3 sequences, 3% to 3.5% detected once. This sample was included in a study of human T cells and chemical hapten exposure. General observations from the study: Patch test score was positively correlated with the counts of PT1 expanded TCRs.

Time point specified: patch test 2, 6 weeks after DPC sensitization. Treatment denoted: therapeutic diphenylcyclopropenone sensitization with weekly scalp DPC. The CDR3 length is 14 residues. V gave up 5 bases and J gave up 2 bases, with 9 bases separating them. Germline CDR1 reads SGHVS; CDR2 reads FQNEAQ. The sequence derives from a man in his forties with alopecia areata. Some clones in this sample may be carry-over from other donors' samples. This sequence joins TRBV7-8 and TRBJ2-2, with a possible D match to TRBD2 (6 bases). This specimen was whole blood, taken in connection with sensitization to the hapten diphenylcyclopropenone (DPC). This CDR3 reads CASSLSGNTGELFF. The CDR3 DNA sequence: TGTGCCAGCAGCCTTAGCGGTAACACCGGGGAGCTGTTTTTT.